The source of this T cell receptor (beta chain) is a study of vaccination and CD4 T cells after COVID-19. Study overall: Participants were given two doses of BNT162b2 or mRNA-1273 vaccine. At a median around 100 days (range 35 to 161) after diagnosis, post-COVID samples were drawn. No peptide, an HIV-1 Nef pool, or a CEFX pool was what each control culture received.

Turning to this clonotype: Its antigen is undetermined.

Treatment given: approximately 10-day PBMC culture with coronavirus spike peptide pools or control peptides (ViraFEST assay). Germline V gives CDR1 LGHNA, CDR2 YNFKEQ. CDR3 length: 16 residues. Germline trimming cut 2 bases from V and 4 bases from J; bases unmatched to any gene: 9. Sequenced with the Oncomine TCR Beta short-read assay was DNA taken from cultured CD4+ T cells. MiXCR, applied by TCRdb to the PCR reads, yields one record per CDR3 protein. The sample holds more than 7,000 distinct CDR3 sequences, about 54% seen once. The sequence came from a human donor who had recovered from COVID-19. V usage is TRBV4-2 and J usage is TRBJ2-5; 8 positions match TRBD2. Sample: CD4+ T cells from blood, cultured in vitro. The chain's CDR3 is CASSQRSGGPGETQYF. The CDR3 bases are TGTGCCAGCAGCCAAAGGTCGGGAGGGCCGGGAGAGACCCAGTACTTC.